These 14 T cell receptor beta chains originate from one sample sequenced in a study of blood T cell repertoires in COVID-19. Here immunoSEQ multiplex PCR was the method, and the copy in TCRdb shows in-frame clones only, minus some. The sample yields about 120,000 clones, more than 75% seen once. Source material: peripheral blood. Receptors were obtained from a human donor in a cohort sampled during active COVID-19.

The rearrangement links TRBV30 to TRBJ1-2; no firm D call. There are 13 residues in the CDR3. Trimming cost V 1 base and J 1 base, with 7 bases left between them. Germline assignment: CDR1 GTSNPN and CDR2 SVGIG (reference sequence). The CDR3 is CAWSGGNNYGYTF. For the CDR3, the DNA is TGTGCCTGGAGTGGCGGGAATAACTATGGCTACACCTTC.

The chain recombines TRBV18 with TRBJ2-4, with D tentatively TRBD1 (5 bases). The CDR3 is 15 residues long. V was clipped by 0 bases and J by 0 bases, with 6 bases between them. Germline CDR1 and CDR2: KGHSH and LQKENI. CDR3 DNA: TGTGCCAGCTCACCACCGGGGCTAGCCAAAAACATTCAGTACTTC. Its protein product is CASSPPGLAKNIQYF. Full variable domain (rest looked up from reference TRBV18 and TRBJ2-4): NAGVMQNPRHLVRRRGQEARLRCSPMKGHSHVYWYRQLPEEGLKFMVYLQKENIIDESGMPKERFSAEFPKEGPSILRIQQVVRGDSAAYFCASSPPGLAKNIQYFGAGTRLSVL.

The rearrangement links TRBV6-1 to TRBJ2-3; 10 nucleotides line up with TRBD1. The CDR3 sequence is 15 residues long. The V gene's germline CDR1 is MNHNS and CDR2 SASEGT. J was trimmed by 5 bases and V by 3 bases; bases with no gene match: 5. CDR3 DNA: TGTGCCAGCAGTGAGGAGACAGGGGGCAGAGATACGCAGTATTTT. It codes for CASSEETGGRDTQYF.

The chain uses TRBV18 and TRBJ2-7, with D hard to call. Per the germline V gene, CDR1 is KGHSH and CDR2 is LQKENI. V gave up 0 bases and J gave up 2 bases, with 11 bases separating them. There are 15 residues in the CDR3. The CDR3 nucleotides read TGTGCCAGCTCACCACCGATGCAGGATGCCTACGAGCAGTACTTC. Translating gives CASSPPMQDAYEQYF.

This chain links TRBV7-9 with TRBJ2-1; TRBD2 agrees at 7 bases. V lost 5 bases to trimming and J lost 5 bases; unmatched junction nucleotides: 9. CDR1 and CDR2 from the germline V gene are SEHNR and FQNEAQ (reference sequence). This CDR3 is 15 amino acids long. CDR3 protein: CASSPPGLRNNEQFF. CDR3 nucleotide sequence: TGTGCCAGCAGCCCACCGGGACTAAGAAACAATGAGCAGTTCTTC.

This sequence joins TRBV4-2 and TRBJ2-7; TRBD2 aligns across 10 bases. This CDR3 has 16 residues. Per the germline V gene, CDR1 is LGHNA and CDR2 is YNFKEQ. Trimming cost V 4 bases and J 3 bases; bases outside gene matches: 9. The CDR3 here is CASSLGLAETIYEQYF. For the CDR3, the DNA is TGTGCCAGCAGCCTAGGACTAGCGGAGACAATCTACGAGCAGTACTTC.

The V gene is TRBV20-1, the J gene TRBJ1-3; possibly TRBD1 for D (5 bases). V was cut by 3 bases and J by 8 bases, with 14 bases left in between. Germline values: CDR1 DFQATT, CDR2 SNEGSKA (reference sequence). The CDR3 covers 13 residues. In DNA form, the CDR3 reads TGCAGTGCTAGTAAGGGCAGGGAGGACACCATATATTTT. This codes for CSASKGREDTIYF.

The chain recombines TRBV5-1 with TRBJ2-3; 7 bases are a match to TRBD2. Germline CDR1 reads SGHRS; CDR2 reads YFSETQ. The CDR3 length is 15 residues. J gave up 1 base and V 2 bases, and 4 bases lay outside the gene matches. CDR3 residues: CASSFLAGGTDTQYF. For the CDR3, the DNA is TGCGCCAGCAGCTTCCTCGCGGGGGGCACAGATACGCAGTATTTT. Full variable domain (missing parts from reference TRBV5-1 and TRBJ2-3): KAGVTQTPRYLIKTRGQQVTLSCSPISGHRSVSWYQQTPGQGLQFLFEYFSETQRNKGNFPGRFSGRQFSNSRSEMNVSTLELGDSALYLCASSFLAGGTDTQYFGPGTRLTVL.

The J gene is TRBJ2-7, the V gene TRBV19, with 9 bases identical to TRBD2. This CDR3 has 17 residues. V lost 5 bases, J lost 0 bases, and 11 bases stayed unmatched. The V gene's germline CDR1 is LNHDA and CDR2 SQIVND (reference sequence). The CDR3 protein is CASSPRGSGRSSYEQYF. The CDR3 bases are TGTGCCAGTAGTCCCCGGGGGAGCGGGAGGAGCTCCTACGAGCAGTACTTC.

Here the CDR3 reads CASSPQSGGAFF. The CDR3, as DNA: TGTGCCAGCTCACCACAATCAGGGGGAGCTTTCTTT. The chain joins TRBV18 to TRBJ1-1; 7 bases match TRBD1. The germline gives CDR1 KGHSH, CDR2 LQKENI. This CDR3 contains 12 residues. V was pared by 1 base and J by 10 bases, with 3 bases of the junction left unmatched.

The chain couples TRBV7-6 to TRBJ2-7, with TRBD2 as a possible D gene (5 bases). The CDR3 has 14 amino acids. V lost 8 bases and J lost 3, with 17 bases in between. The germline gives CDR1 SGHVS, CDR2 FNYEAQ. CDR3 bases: TGTGCCAGCTCACAGAGTGCGGGTTACTACGAGCAGTACTTC. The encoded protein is CASSQSAGYYEQYF. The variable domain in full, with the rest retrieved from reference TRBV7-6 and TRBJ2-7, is GAGVSQSPRYKVTKRGQDVALRCDPISGHVSLYWYRQALGQGPEFLTYFNYEAQQDKSGLPNDRFSAERPEGSISTLTIQRTEQRDSAMYRCASSQSAGYYEQYFGPGTRLTVT.

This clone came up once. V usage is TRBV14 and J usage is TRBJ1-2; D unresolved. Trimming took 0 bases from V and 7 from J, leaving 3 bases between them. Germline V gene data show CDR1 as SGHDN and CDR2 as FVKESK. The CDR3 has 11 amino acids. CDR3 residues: CASSQDLGYTF. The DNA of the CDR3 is TGTGCCAGCAGCCAAGATCTTGGCTACACCTTC.

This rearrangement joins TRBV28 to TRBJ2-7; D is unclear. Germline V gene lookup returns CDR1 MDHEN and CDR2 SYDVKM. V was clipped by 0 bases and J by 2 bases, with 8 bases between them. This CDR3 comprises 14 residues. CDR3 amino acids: CASSLWSSTYEQYF. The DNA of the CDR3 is TGTGCCAGCAGTTTATGGTCCAGTACCTACGAGCAGTACTTC.

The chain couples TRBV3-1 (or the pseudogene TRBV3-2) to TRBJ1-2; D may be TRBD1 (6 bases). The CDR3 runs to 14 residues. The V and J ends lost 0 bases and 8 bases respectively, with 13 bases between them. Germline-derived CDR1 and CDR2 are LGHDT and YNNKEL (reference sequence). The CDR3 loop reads CASSQDRGLDGYTF. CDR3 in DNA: TGTGCCAGCAGCCAAGACAGGGGCCTTGACGGCTACACCTTC.